The sequence of this T cell receptor (beta chain) was determined in a study of CD8 T cells in Susac syndrome. The study's findings and limits: The study acknowledged a relatively small number of individuals in its TCR sequencing and HLA analysis.

Sequencing targeted TCR beta in T cells from blood (CD8+ and CD4+). The multiple sclerosis control group comprised treatment-naive patients with stable or active relapsing-remitting disease. The RNA input was roughly 0.45 to 1 ug, and it was reverse transcribed with random hexamers. The TCR beta CDR3 was amplified by immunoSEQ multiplex PCR across 54 Vbeta, 13 Jbeta. MiXCR was run by TCRdb on the immunoSEQ multiplex PCR reads, yielding one entry per CDR3 protein. The repertoire consists of around 80,000 distinct CDR3 sequences, with around nine tenths occurring once and the leading ten covering less than 0.6%. Note on this clonotype: The target antigen is unknown.

The source is a human donor with multiple sclerosis. Sequenced material: CD8+ T cells from PBMCs.

The CDR3 DNA is TGTGCCAGCAGCTTTCCTCAGGGTGAAGAGACCCAGTACTTC. This encodes CASSFPQGEETQYF. The chain joins TRBV7-9 to TRBJ2-5; D may be TRBD1 (5 bases). Looked up from germline, CDR1 is SEHNR and CDR2 is FQNEAQ (reference sequence). The CDR3 loop spans 14 amino acids. Trimming pared 3 bases from V and 3 bases from J, leaving 11 bases between.